This T cell receptor (beta chain) was captured in a study of blood T cell repertoires in COVID-19. Background on the study: Some COVID-19 samples were acute and others convalescent; all came from the United States, Italy and Spain. From T cells, B-cell-depleted T cells, or PBMCs came the material, which was cDNA or gDNA.

Trimming shortened V by 0 bases and J by 0 bases, and 9 bases separated the two germline ends. This CDR3 comprises 16 residues. The germline V gene has CDR1 LGHNA and CDR2 YSLEER. In the source study's methods: Reference gene primer amplification in the assay estimated nucleated cell counts. Measured with immunoSEQ multiplex PCR; TCRdb has only the in-frame clones, and not every one. The DNA was the basis for D and trimming; V, J and clone size are from that table. The profile covers approximately 140,000 clones, with about 85% appearing a single time and approximately 4.1% taken by the ten largest. The sample was peripheral blood. The sequence derives from an older woman with active or convalescent COVID-19. The V and J genes are TRBV4-3 and TRBJ2-1; unclear D gene. CDR3 region: CASSQDHVSSYNEQFF. DNA of the CDR3: TGCGCCAGCAGCCAAGACCACGTGAGCTCCTACAATGAGCAGTTCTTC.